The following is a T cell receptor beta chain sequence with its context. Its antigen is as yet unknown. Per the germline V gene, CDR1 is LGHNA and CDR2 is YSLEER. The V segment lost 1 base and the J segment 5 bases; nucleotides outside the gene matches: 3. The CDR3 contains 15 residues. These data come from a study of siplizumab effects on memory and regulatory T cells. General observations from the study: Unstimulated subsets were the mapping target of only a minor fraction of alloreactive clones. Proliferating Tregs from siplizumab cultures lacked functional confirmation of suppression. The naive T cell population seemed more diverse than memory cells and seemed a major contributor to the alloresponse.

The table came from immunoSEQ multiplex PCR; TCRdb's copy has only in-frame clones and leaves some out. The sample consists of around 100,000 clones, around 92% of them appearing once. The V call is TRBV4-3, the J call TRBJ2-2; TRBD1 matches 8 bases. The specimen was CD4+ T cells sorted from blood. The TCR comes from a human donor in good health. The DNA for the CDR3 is TGCGCCAGCAGCCAAGGACAGGGGTTAACCGGGGAGCTGTTTTTT. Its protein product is CASSQGQGLTGELFF.